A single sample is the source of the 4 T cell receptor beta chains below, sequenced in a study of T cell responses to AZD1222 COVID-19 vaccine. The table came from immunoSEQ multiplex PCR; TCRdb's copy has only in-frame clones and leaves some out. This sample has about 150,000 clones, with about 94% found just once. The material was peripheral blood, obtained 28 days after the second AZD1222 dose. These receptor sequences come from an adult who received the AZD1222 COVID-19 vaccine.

The CDR3 coding sequence is TGTGCCAGCAGCTCTTTTGCGGGTGATTATAGCAATCAGCCCCAGCATTTT. Encoded protein: CASSSFAGDYSNQPQHF. V usage is TRBV7-9 and J usage is TRBJ1-5; D remains ambiguous. CDR1 is SEHNR, CDR2 FQNEAQ, per germline (reference sequence). The CDR3 is 17 amino acids. V was trimmed by 4 bases and J by 0 bases, leaving 16 bases between them.

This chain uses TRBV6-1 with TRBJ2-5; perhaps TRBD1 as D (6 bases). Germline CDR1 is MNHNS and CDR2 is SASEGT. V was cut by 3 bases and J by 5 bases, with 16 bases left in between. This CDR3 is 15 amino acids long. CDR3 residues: CASSDSRQVIETQYF. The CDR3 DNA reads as TGTGCCAGCAGTGATTCCCGACAGGTGATTGAGACCCAGTACTTC.

In DNA form, the CDR3 reads TGCGCCAGCAGCTTGGCCTCGACTAGCGGGAGCTATTCCACCGGGGAGCTGTTTTTT. Protein product: CASSLASTSGSYSTGELFF. The chain is built from TRBV5-1 and TRBJ2-2, with 12 nucleotides matching TRBD2. V shed 0 bases and J 4 bases; nucleotides not matched to a gene: 10. This CDR3 contains 19 residues. CDR1 and CDR2 from the germline V gene are SGHRS and YFSETQ.

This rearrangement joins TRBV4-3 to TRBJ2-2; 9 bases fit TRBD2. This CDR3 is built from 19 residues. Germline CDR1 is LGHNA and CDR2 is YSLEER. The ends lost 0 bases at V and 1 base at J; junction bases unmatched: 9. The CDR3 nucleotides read TGCGCCAGCAGCCAAGACCCAGCGGGGGGCCTCCAGAACACCGGGGAGCTGTTTTTT. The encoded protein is CASSQDPAGGLQNTGELFF.